A single T cell receptor beta chain is shown here with its context. Its specificity is unknown. Relative to the germline gene, one junction end is altered; a read error may explain this. Three rounds of nested PCR, following a modified ARM-PCR protocol, produced the TCRbeta library. Using its own MiXCR run on the multiplex PCR reads, TCRdb lists one record per CDR3 protein. Of 60,000 to 85,000 distinct CDR3 sequences in the sample, around 75% were seen once. This sample's RNA came from whole unsorted tissue. This entry belongs to a study of tumor and adjacent non-tumor tissue in lung cancer. For the study at large: Aged about 31 to 85 years, patients included roughly ten men and 4 to 6 women with stage I to III disease. Points from the study as a whole: Significantly higher TCR diversity was found in tumor than normal lung. Higher tumor TCR diversity was associated with shorter survival.

In germline, CDR1 is DFQATT, CDR2 SNEGSKA (reference sequence). The CDR3 loop spans 13 amino acids. The source material was lung tumor tissue. The rearrangement links TRBV20-1 to TRBJ2-7; unclear D gene. The clonotype originates from a woman aged 45-65 years with non-small cell lung cancer. This CDR3 is CSPLRIGPHEQYF. The CDR3 DNA reads TGCAGTCCCCTAAGGATAGGGCCCCACGAGCAATACTTC.